This T cell receptor beta chain originates from a study of STAT5B mutations in CD4+ large granular lymphocyte leukemia. Whole-study context: Healthy donors showed HLA-associated enrichment of the CDR3 'QG' motif. Points from the study as a whole: Patient CD4-sorted repertoires stayed more clonal than healthy ones after leukemic-clone removal.

Per the original methods: Productive clonotypes were detectable down to 2.59 x 10-5 frequency. Repertoires were generated with immunoSEQ multiplex PCR, while TCRdb's copy carries only in-frame clones and drops some. That table furnishes V, J and clone size, whereas the DNA furnished D and trimming. Of around 24,000 clones listed, roughly 78% are singletons. Control samples were healthy donors' buffy coats. As concerns this clone: The target antigen is unknown.

Material for sequencing was CD4+ T cells from blood buffy coats. This receptor was obtained from a human donor in good health.

This chain's CDR3 is CASSSGLGAGRDTGELFF. Written as DNA, the CDR3 is TGCGCCAGCAGCTCCGGACTTGGAGCGGGGCGGGACACCGGGGAGCTGTTTTTT. The chain uses TRBV5-1 and TRBJ2-2, with 7 bases fitting TRBD2. J lost 3 bases, V lost 3 bases, and 14 bases had no gene match. The CDR3 runs to 18 residues. Germline V gene data show CDR1 as SGHRS and CDR2 as YFSETQ.